These 27 T cell receptor beta chains were sequenced from one sample in a study of T cell responses to AZD1222 COVID-19 vaccine. Using immunoSEQ multiplex PCR, the repertoire was profiled, and TCRdb retains in-frame clones only, with some absent. The table has 150,000 to 200,000 clones, more than 85% seen once; the top ten hold about 2.5%. The sequencing here drew on peripheral blood, taken on day 0 of AZD1222 vaccination. All receptors derive from an adult in good health.

A few counts support this clone. This chain uses TRBV10-3 with TRBJ2-7; D not certain. The CDR3 length is 12 residues. The germline gives CDR1 ENHRY, CDR2 SYGVKD. The germline V and J ends were trimmed by 4 bases and 4 bases, with 8 bases remaining between them. The CDR3 sequence is CAISAVVYEQYF. The CDR3 DNA sequence: TGTGCCATCAGTGCAGTAGTTTACGAGCAGTACTTC.

The sample holds one count of this clone. This sequence joins TRBV3-1 (or the pseudogene TRBV3-2) and TRBJ1-1, with no clear D. From germline, CDR1 is LGHDT and CDR2 YNNKEL (reference sequence). The CDR3 is 14 residues long. The ends were cut back, 4 bases at V and 1 base at J, with 10 bases in the middle. For the CDR3, the DNA is TGTGCCAGCAGCCCCAGGCCAGAGAACACTGAAGCTTTCTTT. Translation: CASSPRPENTEAFF.

The rearrangement links TRBV10-2 to TRBJ2-2; TRBD2 aligns across 11 bases. The V segment lost 4 bases and the J segment 5 bases; nucleotides outside the gene matches: 3. The CDR3 runs to 15 residues. Looked up from germline, CDR1 is WSHSY and CDR2 is SAAADI. CDR3 sequence: CASSGLAGTTGELFF. The CDR3 bases are TGCGCCAGCAGTGGACTAGCGGGAACGACCGGGGAGCTGTTTTTT.

The V call is TRBV6-6, the J call TRBJ1-2; D is ambiguous. The CDR3 sequence is 15 residues long. Looked up from germline, CDR1 is MNHNY and CDR2 is SVGAGI (reference sequence). V was trimmed by 0 bases and J by 3 bases, leaving 11 bases between them. CDR3 in DNA: TGTGCCAGCAGTTACTCTAAGGGTTTGGACTATGGCTACACCTTC. The encoded protein is CASSYSKGLDYGYTF.

This clone was counted a single time. This chain links TRBV11-2 with TRBJ2-2, with D unclear. Trimming took off 1 base at V and 7 bases at J, with 4 bases between the two ends. The germline V gene has CDR1 SGHAT and CDR2 FQNNGV. CDR3 length: 12 amino acids. The CDR3 loop is CASSLGVGELFF. In DNA, the CDR3 is TGTGCCAGCAGCTTAGGGGTCGGGGAGCTGTTTTTT.

The J gene is TRBJ2-5, the V gene TRBV30; TRBD2 matches 14 bases. Per germline, CDR1 GTSNPN and CDR2 SVGIG (reference sequence). V shed 3 bases and J 2 bases; nucleotides not matched to a gene: 2. The CDR3 has 15 residues. The CDR3 DNA sequence: TGTGCCTGGAGGGGACTAGCGGGGGTGCAAGAGACCCAGTACTTC. This sequence encodes CAWRGLAGVQETQYF.

The V gene is TRBV10-2, the J gene TRBJ2-2, with 8 positions matching TRBD1. This CDR3 contains 15 residues. Trimming took 4 bases from V and 3 from J; bases not matched to a gene: 4. Germline V CDR1 and CDR2: WSHSY, SAAADI. The DNA for the CDR3 is TGCGCCAGCAGTGCGACAGGGGTGGACACCGGGGAGCTGTTTTTT. Its protein product is CASSATGVDTGELFF.

Here the CDR3 reads CARREGRGLGNTIYF. For the CDR3, the DNA is TGTGCCAGAAGGGAGGGCAGGGGGCTTGGAAACACCATATATTTT. This chain connects TRBV5-3 to TRBJ1-3; 8 bases match TRBD1. TRBV5-3 is flagged as an ORF with uncertain function. The CDR3 has 15 amino acids. V shed 5 bases and J 3 bases; nucleotides not matched to a gene: 7.

This chain uses TRBV18 with TRBJ1-2; D is possibly TRBD1 (6 bases). CDR3 size: 14 residues. The V gene lost 2 bases and the J gene lost 7 bases, with 14 bases spanning the gap. The germline CDR1 and CDR2 sequences are KGHSH and LQKENI. The CDR3 sequence is CASSPATGGSGYTF. The CDR3 region has the DNA TGTGCCAGCTCACCAGCGACCGGGGGCTCTGGCTACACCTTC.

This chain links TRBV19 with TRBJ1-5; D unclear. From germline, CDR1 is LNHDA and CDR2 SQIVND (reference sequence). CDR3 length: 12 residues. V gave up 5 bases and J gave up 5 bases, with 7 bases separating them. In DNA form, the CDR3 reads TGTGCCAGTAGTGGCGGGGATCAGCCCCAGCATTTT. Translated: CASSGGDQPQHF.

CDR3 sequence (DNA): TGTGCCAGCAGTGAAAGGTCGGACGGGATTTCCTATGGCTACACCTTC. Its protein product is CASSERSDGISYGYTF. J is TRBJ1-2 and V is TRBV6-1; no definite D call. Trimming stripped 2 bases from V and 4 bases from J, with 17 bases between. The V gene's germline CDR1 is MNHNS and CDR2 SASEGT. This CDR3 comprises 16 residues.

The chain carries TRBV3-1 (or the pseudogene TRBV3-2) and TRBJ1-2; D gene unclear. V dropped 1 base and J dropped 4 bases, with 4 bases sitting between them. The germline V gene encodes CDR1 LGHDT and CDR2 YNNKEL (reference sequence). This CDR3 contains 12 residues. The CDR3 reads CASSQGPYGYTF. The CDR3, as DNA: TGTGCCAGCAGCCAAGGGCCCTATGGCTACACCTTC.

V is TRBV18 and J is TRBJ2-3, with D unclear. V was cut by 0 bases and J by 1 base, with 2 bases left in between. The CDR3 consists of 13 residues. The germline gives CDR1 KGHSH, CDR2 LQKENI. In nucleotides, the CDR3 is TGTGCCAGCTCACCACCGGGCACAGATACGCAGTATTTT. This codes for CASSPPGTDTQYF.

This sequence joins TRBV2 and TRBJ1-1; D gene ambiguous. The CDR3 consists of 13 residues. Germline CDR1 is SNHLY and CDR2 is FYNNEI. V lost 7 bases to trimming and J lost 0 bases, with 9 bases between them. The CDR3 DNA is TGTGCCAGCACTCCCGGAATGAACACTGAAGCTTTCTTT. It yields the protein CASTPGMNTEAFF.

The chain links TRBV12-3 or TRBV12-4 to TRBJ1-4; D not resolved. The CDR3 sequence is 13 residues long. V lost 5 bases and J lost 8, with 12 bases in between. CDR3 loop: CASSPPFQEKLFF. In DNA form, the CDR3 reads TGTGCCAGCAGTCCCCCGTTTCAGGAAAAACTGTTTTTT.

This clone was detected once. V is TRBV19 and J is TRBJ1-1; unclear D gene. Trimming shortened V by 11 bases and J by 3 bases, and 16 bases separated the two germline ends. From germline, CDR1 is LNHDA and CDR2 SQIVND (reference sequence). The CDR3 runs to 13 residues. The CDR3 protein is CASSTGGYTEAFF. The CDR3 nucleotides read TGTGCCTCCAGTACGGGAGGATACACTGAAGCTTTCTTT. Full variable domain (rest looked up from reference TRBV19 and TRBJ1-1): DGGITQSPKYLFRKEGQNVTLSCEQNLNHDAMYWYRQDPGQGLRLIYYSQIVNDFQKGDIAEGYSVSREKKESFPLTVTSAQKNPTAFYLCASSTGGYTEAFFGQGTRLTVV.

V and J are TRBV4-3 and TRBJ2-2, with 12 bases matching TRBD2. CDR1 and CDR2 (germline): LGHNA, YSLEER. V dropped 1 base and J dropped 6; count of bases not matched to a gene: 3. The CDR3 loop spans 16 amino acids. CDR3 in DNA: TGCGCCAGCAGCCAAGCCCCTAGCGGGGGGGCCGGGGAGCTGTTTTTT. Translation: CASSQAPSGGAGELFF.

The J gene is TRBJ1-1, the V gene TRBV3-1 (or the pseudogene TRBV3-2); no firm D call. The CDR3 runs 12 residues. V was cut by 6 bases and J by 7 bases, with 12 bases left in between. CDR1 and CDR2 from the germline V gene are LGHDT and YNNKEL (reference sequence). The CDR3 DNA reads as TGTGCCAGCAGTCGTCTAAAGGGTGAAGCTTTCTTT. Translation gives CASSRLKGEAFF.

This clone showed up many times. J is TRBJ2-1 and V is TRBV14, with D possibly TRBD2 on 5 matching bases. CDR3 size: 16 residues. V was shortened by 0 bases and J by 3 bases, with 12 bases between the two germline ends. Germline CDR1 and CDR2: SGHDN and FVKESK. The CDR3 bases are TGTGCCAGCAGCCAAGAAGGTCCACGGGACTACAATGAGCAGTTCTTC. It encodes CASSQEGPRDYNEQFF.

The J gene is TRBJ2-7, the V gene TRBV10-3, with 10 bases fitting TRBD2. Trimming cost V 0 bases and J 6 bases; bases outside gene matches: 11. Germline-derived CDR1 and CDR2 are ENHRY and SYGVKD. This CDR3 spans 17 amino acids. The CDR3 DNA is TGTGCCATCAGTGAGTCAGCAGCGGGAGGGCCCAGACGCGAGCAGTACTTC. It codes for CAISESAAGGPRREQYF.

This chain's CDR3 is CASSPEGPFYEQYF. CDR3 bases: TGCGCCAGCAGCCCGGAGGGACCATTCTACGAGCAGTACTTC. V usage is TRBV5-1 and J usage is TRBJ2-7; tentatively, D is TRBD2 (6 bases). CDR1 is SGHRS and CDR2 is YFSETQ in the germline V gene. CDR3 length: 14 residues. V lost 4 bases and J lost 3, with 14 bases in between.

DNA for the CDR3: TGTGCCAGCAGTTTGGGGACCTCTAATCAGCCCCAGCATTTT. Encoded protein: CASSLGTSNQPQHF. The chain employs TRBV28 and TRBJ1-5; D might be TRBD1 (5 bases). The ends were cut back, 3 bases at V and 4 bases at J, with 10 bases in the middle. CDR1 MDHEN and CDR2 SYDVKM come from the germline V gene. CDR3 length: 14 residues.

The V gene is TRBV10-3, the J gene TRBJ2-1; TRBD2 matches 7 bases. CDR3 length: 14 residues. Germline V gene lookup returns CDR1 ENHRY and CDR2 SYGVKD. V lost 2 bases and J lost 7; bases outside the gene matches: 5. This CDR3 reads CAISEAGARNEQFF. The CDR3 coding sequence is TGTGCCATCAGTGAGGCGGGAGCAAGGAATGAGCAGTTCTTC.

The chain recombines TRBV27 with TRBJ1-4; TRBD1 is a possible D gene (5 bases). V lost 5 bases to trimming and J lost 5 bases, with 18 bases between them. Germline V gene lookup returns CDR1 MNHEY and CDR2 SMNVEV (reference sequence). The CDR3 has 16 residues. The CDR3 sequence: CASSPAWMGGNEKLFF. In DNA form, the CDR3 reads TGTGCCAGCAGTCCAGCATGGATGGGGGGGAATGAAAAACTGTTTTTT.

This clone came up once. The CDR3 protein is CALLPEAEGGNTIYF. In nucleotides, the CDR3 is TGTGCCCTTCTGCCGGAGGCGGAGGGCGGAAACACCATATATTTT. This chain links TRBV6-5 with TRBJ1-3, with D hard to call. Per the germline V gene, CDR1 is MNHEY and CDR2 is SVGAGI. This CDR3 has 15 amino acids. V shed 11 bases and J shed 4 bases, with 21 bases lying between them.

The gene calls are TRBV9 and TRBJ2-3, with D perhaps matching TRBD1 (5 bases). V lost 3 bases and J 5 bases, leaving 22 bases between the germline ends. The CDR3 is made up of 17 amino acids. Germline values: CDR1 SGDLS, CDR2 YYNGEE. For the CDR3, the DNA is TGTGCCAGCAGCGCCGGCAATTGGGCAGGGAAGGGAGATACGCAGTATTTT. Translating gives CASSAGNWAGKGDTQYF.

The V call is TRBV7-2, the J call TRBJ2-3; 11 bases are shared with TRBD2. V trimming: 5 bases; J trimming: 0 bases; junction bases outside the gene matches: 7. The CDR3 has 17 residues. Germline values: CDR1 SGHTA, CDR2 FQGNSA. For the CDR3, the DNA is TGTGCCAGCAGCCTACGGGGACTAGCGGATAGCACAGATACGCAGTATTTT. The encoded protein is CASSLRGLADSTDTQYF.